This TCR beta chain is from a study of cytomegalovirus exposure and HLA in healthy donors (dated by TCRdb to the late 2010s). Context from the whole study: An earlier analysis of under 600 of the donors reported approximately 300 Gb of sequence data and some 100 million unique TCR beta sequences from 150 million to 200 million T cells. An early release covering over 500 HLA-typed donors comprised about 290 gigabases of sequencing data and 85 million to 100 million unique TCR sequences. Of the roughly 400 genotyped donors, approximately 80% were placed in the genetic ancestry cluster associated with self-reported Caucasian donors. The aim of the study was to test whether cataloging public T cell receptors could identify signatures of past pathogen exposure. The study profiled the T cell repertoires of some 610 subjects by immunosequencing and related them to cytomegalovirus serostatus. Along with the roughly 670-subject first cohort, a separate validation cohort of more than 90 different subjects was used. To predict cytomegalovirus infection status, the study combined high-throughput TCR immunosequencing, statistical association of individual TCRs with disease status, and machine learning. A later analysis re-analyzed previously published TCR beta repertoires from 600 to 850 donors and added high-resolution HLA genotyping to study TCR occurrence patterns. Rather than using new phenotypic data, the later analysis identified candidate immune exposures from TCR beta sequences and from how often those sequences occurred across donors. An earlier analysis of around 640 of the donors used high-throughput TCR beta sequencing to judge whether each TCR beta V gene segment behaved as functional or pseudogenic. Donor age, sex, ethnicity and CMV serostatus were collected together with the repertoire data. A later genetic analysis took genome-wide SNP genotypes for 398 of the 666 donors and used that subset as a discovery cohort. All discovery cohort repertoires had been generated on a single sequencing platform. Class I and class II HLA loci were covered by the typing at four-digit resolution. Typing coverage varied by locus: about 629-630 donors for A, B, C, DRB1 and DQB1; under 550 for DQA1; some 610 for DPA1; approximately 450 for DPB1. Roughly 5 DR-DQ haplotypes were handled as single units for association and clustering because linkage in the cohort was strong. Across under 500 genotyped donors of the cohort, an average of approximately 240,000 unique TCR beta nucleotide sequences per donor were sequenced, and 15% to 20% of those sequences were non-productive. Broader findings and caveats from the paper: A later analysis associated about 17,000 TCR beta sequences with specific HLA alleles at a false discovery rate of 0.05. Broadly in line with IMGT annotations, most TCR beta V segments showed up in productive rearrangements about 87% or about 30% of the time in an earlier analysis of 450 to 600 of the donors. CMV serostatus was the only immune exposure information available for the cohort. According to a later analysis, most CMV-associated TCR beta chains appeared to be HLA-restricted, and the HLA associations seemed to be driven largely by CMV exposure. Some IMGT-functional V segments, including TRBV6-2 and TRBV6-3, could not be distinguished by the 87-base-pair reads and were therefore excluded. In a later analysis, several top co-occurrence clusters were reported to appear linked to parvovirus B19, influenza, CMV and Epstein-Barr virus. Linkage disequilibrium might explain the correlated functional status among segregating V segments, but an unknown experimental factor could not be ruled out. A further reported finding was that TCR beta sequences accurately predicted the HLA-A and HLA-B alleles for most subjects in the first cohort. V-gene and J-gene trimming of TCR beta chains was associated with a missense DCLRE1C variant in a later genetic analysis, and the association was replicated in an independent cohort. In vitro tests confirmed that a few of the cytomegalovirus-associated TCR beta chains recognize cytomegalovirus antigens. In a later analysis, HLA-associated TCR beta chains showed more clonal expansion and lower generation probabilities than non-associated chains that were equally common. Across donors, most TCR sequences were observed very rarely, whereas some public TCRs were present in many individuals. When HLA alleles, especially DR and DQ, strongly co-occurred, TCR associations were difficult to assign to individual alleles. HLA typing was unavailable for some donors at each locus, so association tests used only the typed subset. Only TCR beta chains were sequenced in this cohort, and the absence of alpha or paired-chain data limited detectable features. The earlier analysis of around 600 of the donors excluded approximately 15 rarely observed V segments, including chromosome 9 orphons, because counts were too low. According to the authors, the approach could potentially be generalized to other disease states and immunological phenotypes. The sequencing pipeline was judged likely to have produced a cluster of highly shared sequence variants as a technical artifact. The classifier was reported to diagnose cytomegalovirus status with high specificity and sensitivity in both the original and validation cohorts. The presence/absence analyses assumed that sequencing depth was roughly uniform across donors, and that assumption may not be true. A total of 150 to 200 TCR beta chains were listed by the study as associated with cytomegalovirus. In a later analysis, the rate of TCR association differed among HLA loci, with DRB1 alleles having the most associated TCRs and HLA-C alleles having the fewest. A later genetic analysis reported fewer N-insertions in productive TCRs among donors in an Asian-associated ancestry cluster than the roughly 690-donor mean.

As to this clone: This clone's antigen is unknown. No per-base quality is available; no much larger clone lies one base away.

The protocol used for the library was the immunoSEQ multiplex PCR assay. For the multiplex PCR, a mixture combining 60 forward primers for TCR Vbeta segments and 13 reverse primers for TCR Jbeta segments was used. The CDR3 region of rearranged TCR beta genes was amplified from genomic DNA by a multiplex PCR assay. On the Illumina HiSeq System, the amplified TCR beta libraries were sequenced as 87-base-pair reads. The authors' analysis ran thus. A later analysis counted tens of millions of unique TCR beta chains across the 640 or so repertoires, and some 11 million of these chains were shared by at least two donors. Raw reads were error-corrected and collapsed into unique sequences by a nearest-neighbor algorithm in which closely related sequences were merged to remove PCR and sequencing errors. CDR3 sequences were aligned to IMGT reference sequences to assign V, D and J gene segments. For a sequence to be retained, a match of at least six nucleotides was required to both a V gene segment and a J gene segment. Rearrangements were classified as productive when the CDR3 lacked stop codons and remained in frame with V and J, and all other rearrangements were classified as non-productive. Following IMGT convention, CDR3 was defined as the stretch from the second conserved V-encoded cysteine up to the conserved J-encoded phenylalanine. Sequences without an unambiguous match to a single V gene segment were excluded from the earlier analysis of a few hundred of the donors. In an earlier analysis of several hundred of the donors, a V segment was called functional when productive rearrangements were above 56.7%, and segregating when the standard deviation between donors exceeded 5%. A statistical classification framework was built for diagnosing cytomegalovirus status from the catalog of TCR beta chain sequences. In a later analysis, V and J genes were assigned by comparing TCR nucleotide sequences against IMGT/GENE-DB human TR gene sequences. Using the TCRdist pipeline, a later analysis assigned CDR3 sequences along with most-parsimonious VDJ recombination scenarios. In a later analysis, each TCR beta chain was defined by its CDR3 amino acid sequence together with its V-gene family, and reads lacking a unique V-gene family were excluded. To address suspected cross-contamination and a sequencing artifact, a later analysis removed roughly 640 highly shared, low-generation-probability nucleotide sequences. In a later analysis, a clonal expansion index for each public chain was calculated from normalized within-repertoire ranks of inferred template counts. Generation probabilities in a later analysis came from a VDJ recombination model fitted to out-of-frame rearrangements, and those results were checked against IGoR. A later analysis scored TCR-TCR, TCR-HLA and TCR-CMV co-occurrence with hypergeometric tests, applying a repertoire-size bias correction to TCR pairs. To estimate false discovery rates, a later analysis permuted the HLA or CMV assignments 20 times. In a later analysis, co-occurring TCRs were grouped using DBSCAN, with TCRdist sequence similarity added in when clustering inside HLA-allele-positive subsets. For co-occurrence clustering, repertoires with fewer than 30,000 or more than 120,000 public chains were excluded, along with roughly 5 repertoires with anomalous nucleotide sharing. In TCRdb, the immuneACCESS table is reduced to in-frame sequences with V and J assigned. These tables do not hold every clone; where another copy was compared, an unresolved V gene accounts for under half, and the others remain unexplained. V, J and clone size are those of that table, while D and trimming were read from the DNA. The table for this sample lists about 94,000 clones; roughly four fifths of them were counted only once. The ten top clones hold 9% to 12% of the sample.

The cohort was made up of 500 to 850 healthy bone marrow donors. At the time of sampling, all cohort members were nominally healthy, though unrecorded immune exposures were likely present. CMV serostatus was positive for more than 250 and negative for about 55% of the roughly 670 cohort members, and was not recorded for this donor. A peripheral blood sample was collected from each donor, and TCR beta sequencing was performed on peripheral blood mononuclear cells. The Qiagen DNeasy Blood Extraction Kit was used to extract genomic DNA from the blood cell samples. Looking up the germline V gene (reference sequence) yields CDR1 GTSNPN and CDR2 SVGIG. From its cysteine to its phenylalanine, the CDR3 spans 16 amino acids. CDR3 DNA is the only sequence kept; it has 48 bases, read in frame from the first base. Unmatched junction bases come to 8, with V trimmed by 3 bases and J by 1 base.

Recombination connected TRBV30 to TRBJ1-5, with TRBD1 identical over 8 junction bases. The material sequenced was PBMCs. The receptor's source is a human donor in good health. The CDR3 reads CAWSSGWDRSNQPQHF. At the DNA level, the sequence is TGTGCCTGGAGCTCCGGGTGGGACAGGAGCAATCAGCCCCAGCATTTT. With all but the CDR3 taken from the reference TRBV30 and TRBJ1-5 genes, the full variable domain is: SQTIHQWPATLVQPVGSPLSLECTVEGTSNPNLYWYRQAAGRGLQLLFYSVGIGQISSEVPQNLSASRPQDRQFILSSKKLLLSDSGFYLCAWSSGWDRSNQPQHFGDGTRLSIL.